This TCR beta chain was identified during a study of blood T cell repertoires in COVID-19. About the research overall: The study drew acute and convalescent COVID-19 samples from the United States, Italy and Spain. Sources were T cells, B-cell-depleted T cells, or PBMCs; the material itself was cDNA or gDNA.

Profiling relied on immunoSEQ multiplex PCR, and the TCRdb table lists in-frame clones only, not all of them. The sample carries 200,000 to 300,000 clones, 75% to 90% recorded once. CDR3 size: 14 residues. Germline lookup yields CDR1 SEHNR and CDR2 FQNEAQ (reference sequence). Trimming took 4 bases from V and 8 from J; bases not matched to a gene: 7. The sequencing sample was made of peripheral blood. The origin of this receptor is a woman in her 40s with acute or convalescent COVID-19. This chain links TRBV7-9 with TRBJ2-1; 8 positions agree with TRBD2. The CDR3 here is CASSSERGNYEQFF. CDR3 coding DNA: TGTGCCAGCAGCTCAGAGCGGGGGAACTATGAGCAGTTCTTC.